Reported below is one T cell receptor beta chain. No antigen is known for it. Profiling relied on immunoSEQ multiplex PCR, and the TCRdb table lists in-frame clones only, not all of them. The sample lists about 92,000 clones, about 90% seen once, with about 9.3% in the top ten. The data stem from a study of T cell responses to AZD1222 COVID-19 vaccine. There are 14 residues in the CDR3. The germline V gene encodes CDR1 MNHNS and CDR2 SASEGT. V trimming: 10 bases; J trimming: 5 bases; junction bases outside the gene matches: 10. Broader study findings: Of spike-specific TCRs, nearly half reportedly target regions left unmutated in variants. White British ancestry dominated among donors, who included more females, and clonal diversity was possibly underestimated. CD4 TCRs linked to vaccination spanned spike, dominating at 160-218 and 743-854. After two AZD1222 doses, spike-specific TCR breadth and depth rose versus day 0.

The receptor was derived from an adult in good health. The sequencing here drew on peripheral blood, taken on day 0 of MenACWY control vaccination. The chain joins TRBV6-1 to TRBJ1-2; 10 positions match TRBD1. This chain's CDR3 is CATAGQGKYYGYTF. The CDR3 nucleotides are TGTGCCACCGCGGGACAGGGGAAGTATTATGGCTACACCTTC.